Presented here are 25 T cell receptor beta chains from one specimen sequenced in a study of early T cells in non-severe SARS-CoV-2 infection. In TCRdb, the 5' RACE reads were re-called with MiXCR into one record per CDR3 protein. Of about 76,000 distinct CDR3 sequences in the sample, around 12% were seen once. Sequencing was performed on whole blood. These receptors all come from an adult who was a healthcare worker with PCR-confirmed SARS-CoV-2 infection or an uninfected control (not recorded which).

Many counts were recorded for this clonotype. V usage is TRBV11-3 and J usage is TRBJ2-7; D not resolved. The CDR3 spans 15 residues. V lost 1 base to trimming and J lost 0 bases, with 10 bases between them. The V gene's germline CDR1 is SGHNT and CDR2 YENEEA. The CDR3 DNA reads as TGTGCCAGCAGCTTAGTCCGGCAGAGCTCCTACGAGCAGTACTTC. It encodes CASSLVRQSSYEQYF.

This chain joins TRBV11-3 and TRBJ2-7, with D perhaps TRBD2 (6 bases). This CDR3 spans 21 amino acids. V gave up 0 bases and J gave up 3 bases, with 30 bases separating them. Germline lookup yields CDR1 SGHNT and CDR2 YENEEA. The CDR3 region is CASSLDPPGRPQEGPYYEQYF. The CDR3 DNA reads as TGTGCCAGCAGCTTAGATCCCCCCGGTCGCCCTCAGGAGGGGCCCTACTACGAGCAGTACTTC.

This clonotype turned up a few times. The J gene is TRBJ2-5, the V gene TRBV27; 7 nucleotides line up with TRBD1. The CDR3 has 14 amino acids. Germline V gene lookup returns CDR1 MNHEY and CDR2 SMNVEV (reference sequence). Germline trimming cut 4 bases from V and 4 bases from J; bases unmatched to any gene: 6. The CDR3 sequence: CASSSLRGPETQYF. CDR3 bases: TGTGCCAGCAGTTCCTTGAGGGGGCCAGAGACCCAGTACTTC.

The CDR3 DNA follows: TGTGCCACGATAGCGGGAGGTTCCTACAATGAGCAGTTCTTC. Encoded protein: CATIAGGSYNEQFF. The genes are TRBV28 and TRBJ2-1; 10 bases agree with TRBD2. Trimming cost V 10 bases and J 1 base; bases outside gene matches: 4. The CDR3 has 14 amino acids. CDR1 and CDR2 from the germline V gene are MDHEN and SYDVKM.

This chain connects TRBV9 to TRBJ2-5; TRBD1 matches at 12 bases. The CDR3 has 16 amino acids. Germline assignment: CDR1 SGDLS and CDR2 YYNGEE. V lost 0 bases, J lost 5 bases, and 5 bases stayed unmatched. CDR3 sequence reads: CASSVAGQGALETQYF. CDR3 in DNA: TGTGCCAGCAGCGTAGCGGGACAGGGGGCGTTGGAGACCCAGTACTTC.

The chain employs TRBV5-1 and TRBJ2-5; tentatively, D is TRBD1 (6 bases). This CDR3 is built from 14 residues. V lost 3 bases and J lost 2, with 11 bases in between. CDR1 and CDR2 from the germline V gene are SGHRS and YFSETQ. The CDR3 reads CASSSSGAQETQYF. The CDR3 DNA reads TGCGCCAGCAGCTCGTCAGGGGCACAAGAGACCCAGTACTTC.

Only a few counts were recorded for this clonotype. The chain employs TRBV7-3 and TRBJ2-2, with D possibly matching TRBD2 (6 bases). V dropped 9 bases and J dropped 5 bases, with 19 bases sitting between them. Per the germline V gene, CDR1 is SGHTA and CDR2 is FQGTGA. This CDR3 region has 15 residues. CDR3 sequence reads: CASRRNLGGTGELFF. Written as DNA, the CDR3 is TGTGCCAGTAGAAGAAACCTCGGGGGTACCGGGGAGCTGTTTTTT.

This clonotype is a singleton in its sample. The chain carries TRBV20-1 and TRBJ2-7; D is possibly TRBD1 (6 bases). Germline lookup yields CDR1 DFQATT and CDR2 SNEGSKA (reference sequence). CDR3 length equals 12 residues. With 7 bases removed from V and 2 bases from J, the gap between germline ends came to 12 bases. CDR3 region: CSVPTGPYEQYF. The DNA of the CDR3 is TGCAGTGTCCCGACAGGTCCCTACGAGCAGTACTTC.

A remark on this clonotype: A read error may explain this, as a much larger clone is one base away. CDR3 nucleotides: TGTGCCAGCAGTGAACAGTATATGGAGGCCTACACCTTC. Amino acids: CASSEQYMEAYTF. The V call is TRBV2, the J call TRBJ1-2; unclear D gene. V dropped 2 bases and J dropped 10 bases, with 14 bases sitting between them. The germline CDR1 and CDR2 sequences are SNHLY and FYNNEI. CDR3 length: 13 amino acids.

This clonotype was detected ten times or more. The chain uses TRBV5-6 and TRBJ2-3, with D perhaps matching TRBD2 (5 bases). The V gene's germline CDR1 is SGHDT and CDR2 YYEEEE. CDR3 length: 14 residues. V was pared by 5 bases and J by 2 bases, with 12 bases between. The DNA of the CDR3 is TGTGCCAGCAGAATGCAGGACTTCACAGATACGCAGTATTTT. This translates into CASRMQDFTDTQYF. The full variable domain, completed using reference TRBV5-6 and TRBJ2-3, is DAGVTQSPTHLIKTRGQQVTLRCSPKSGHDTVSWYQQALGQGPQFIFQYYEEEERQRGNFPDRFSGHQFPNYSSELNVNALLLGDSALYLCASRMQDFTDTQYFGPGTRLTVL.

This clonotype was seen only once. It may be a read error: a sequence one base away is much more abundant. It is likely a read error, because the conserved phenylalanine at the end of the CDR3 is missing. The chain carries TRBV4-1 and TRBJ2-7; 7 nucleotides line up with TRBD1. Germline CDR1 and CDR2: MGHRA and YSYEKL. The CDR3 is 15 residues long. Trimming took 0 bases from V and 2 from J; bases not matched to a gene: 4. The CDR3 DNA follows: TGCGCCAGCAGCCAAGATAGGACAGGTCCCTACGAGCAGTACTAC. Its protein product is CASSQDRTGPYEQYY.

The chain couples TRBV28 to TRBJ1-1; D unclear. V lost 5 bases to trimming and J lost 4 bases, with 11 bases between them. CDR3 length: 13 amino acids. Germline V lookup: CDR1 MDHEN, CDR2 SYDVKM. The CDR3 reads CASSRDRVTEAFF. DNA for the CDR3: TGTGCCAGCAGTCGTGATCGGGTCACTGAAGCTTTCTTT.

The CDR3 coding sequence is TGCAGCGTTGAAAGCCCCTTCGGGGATGAGCAGTTCTTC. It specifies CSVESPFGDEQFF. The chain carries TRBV29-1 and TRBJ2-1, with D possibly matching TRBD2 (5 bases). Deletions cut 2 bases from V and 8 bases from J, with 13 bases between. The CDR3 is made up of 13 amino acids. Germline lookup yields CDR1 SQVTM and CDR2 ANQGSEA.

V gene TRBV4-1 combines with J gene TRBJ2-7; TRBD2 aligns across 7 bases. V dropped 6 bases and J dropped 11; count of bases not matched to a gene: 10. Per the germline V gene, CDR1 is MGHRA and CDR2 is YSYEKL. CDR3 length: 12 amino acids. This CDR3 reads CASSPGDGTKYF. The CDR3 DNA is TGCGCCAGCAGTCCCGGGGACGGGACTAAGTACTTC.

J is TRBJ2-1 and V is TRBV12-3 or TRBV12-4; D is undetermined. The CDR3 contains 13 residues. Trimming took 3 bases from V and 7 from J, leaving 10 bases between them. For the CDR3, the DNA is TGTGCCAGCAGTTTCCTACTTGAGAATGAGCAGTTCTTC. Translating it yields CASSFLLENEQFF.

This clonotype was counted ten times or more. The chain recombines TRBV20-1 with TRBJ2-1; no reliable D call. With 0 bases removed from V and 8 bases from J, the gap between germline ends came to 20 bases. Germline V CDR1 and CDR2: DFQATT, SNEGSKA (reference sequence). This CDR3 contains 16 residues. The CDR3 sequence is CSARDLAGPLGHEQFF. For the CDR3, the DNA is TGCAGTGCTAGAGACCTCGCCGGGCCCCTAGGGCATGAGCAGTTCTTC.

This clonotype was recorded a few times. This rearrangement joins TRBV5-1 to TRBJ2-3; D is unresolved. CDR1 is SGHRS and CDR2 is YFSETQ in the germline V gene. V was shortened by 4 bases and J by 0 bases, with 15 bases between the two germline ends. CDR3 length: 16 amino acids. CDR3 sequence (DNA): TGCGCCAGCAGCCTTGAAAGCGTGGCAAGCACAGATACGCAGTATTTT. This translates into CASSLESVASTDTQYF. The whole variable domain, filled in from reference TRBV5-1 and TRBJ2-3, reads KAGVTQTPRYLIKTRGQQVTLSCSPISGHRSVSWYQQTPGQGLQFLFEYFSETQRNKGNFPGRFSGRQFSNSRSEMNVSTLELGDSALYLCASSLESVASTDTQYFGPGTRLTVL.

The sample holds a few counts of this clonotype. The CDR3 is CASSLTQGRDEQYF. In DNA form, the CDR3 reads TGTGCCAGCAGTTTAACGCAGGGGAGAGACGAGCAGTACTTC. The V call is TRBV28, the J call TRBJ2-7, with D perhaps TRBD1 (6 bases). Trimming removed 2 bases from V and 5 bases from J, with 13 bases in between. Germline V gene sequence: CDR1 MDHEN, CDR2 SYDVKM. CDR3 length: 14 amino acids.

The chain recombines TRBV4-1 with TRBJ2-7; a possible D gene is TRBD1 (5 bases). The V gene's germline CDR1 is MGHRA and CDR2 YSYEKL. The CDR3 sequence is 17 residues long. V dropped 1 base and J dropped 3 bases, with 19 bases sitting between them. CDR3 residues: CASSQGSSGLGFYEQYF. In DNA, the CDR3 is TGCGCCAGCAGCCAAGGCTCCTCAGGGTTGGGTTTCTACGAGCAGTACTTC.

This clonotype was recorded only once. With a much larger clone just one base away, this may be a read error. The chain combines TRBV29-1 with TRBJ2-7, with a tentative D call TRBD2 (5 bases). V dropped 7 bases and J dropped 6 bases, with 13 bases sitting between them. The CDR3 extends over 11 amino acids. Germline V gene lookup returns CDR1 SQVTM and CDR2 ANQGSEA. CDR3 bases: TGCAGCGCTGACCAACGGGGCGAGCAGTACTTC. This encodes CSADQRGEQYF.

This clonotype has a handful of counts. The chain is built from TRBV7-6 and TRBJ2-1; no reliable D call. The CDR3 length is 15 residues. Trimming left V 4 bases short and J 7 bases short, with 17 bases between. Germline values: CDR1 SGHVS, CDR2 FNYEAQ. This CDR3 is CASSSYPSGINEQFF. Here the CDR3 DNA reads TGTGCCAGCAGCTCCTATCCTAGTGGGATAAATGAGCAGTTCTTC.

V usage is TRBV30 and J usage is TRBJ1-3; no firm D call. The CDR3 consists of 13 residues. V gave up 5 bases and J gave up 2 bases, with 10 bases separating them. Per germline, CDR1 GTSNPN and CDR2 SVGIG (reference sequence). The CDR3 sequence is CAWVRDAGNTIYF. The CDR3 DNA is TGTGCCTGGGTACGGGATGCTGGAAACACCATATATTTT.

The V and J genes are TRBV29-1 and TRBJ1-5; D gene unclear. The CDR3 runs to 12 residues. The germline CDR1 and CDR2 sequences are SQVTM and ANQGSEA. V was trimmed by 4 bases and J by 3 bases, leaving 7 bases between them. In DNA, the CDR3 is TGCAGCGTTGTTTCCGACAATCAGCCCCAGCATTTT. Its protein is CSVVSDNQPQHF.

This clonotype was found a few times. The chain joins TRBV14 to TRBJ2-3; D possibly matches TRBD1 or TRBD2 (5 bases each). This CDR3 has 15 amino acids. CDR1 is SGHDN and CDR2 is FVKESK in the germline V gene. Trimming shortened V by 4 bases and J by 0 bases, and 11 bases separated the two germline ends. As DNA, the CDR3 is TGTGCCAGCAGCCGCCCGGGGCCTAGCACAGATACGCAGTATTTT. Translation: CASSRPGPSTDTQYF.

V usage is TRBV14 and J usage is TRBJ2-3; D could derive from TRBD1 or TRBD2 (5 bases each). Looked up from germline, CDR1 is SGHDN and CDR2 is FVKESK. The CDR3 extends over 13 amino acids. V was pared by 5 bases and J by 4 bases, with 10 bases between. The DNA for the CDR3 is TGTGCCAGCAGCTCCGGGGCTTCAGATACGCAGTATTTT. Its protein product is CASSSGASDTQYF. Together with reference TRBV14 and TRBJ2-3, the CDR3 gives the full variable domain: EAGVTQFPSHSVIEKGQTVTLRCDPISGHDNLYWYRRVMGKEIKFLLHFVKESKQDESGMPNNRFLAERTGGTYSTLKVQPAELEDSGVYFCASSSGASDTQYFGPGTRLTVL.